This T cell receptor (beta chain) originates from a study of CD8 T cells in Susac syndrome. This CDR3 has 14 amino acids. The germline V gene has CDR1 SNHLY and CDR2 FYNNEI. V lost 7 bases and J 0 bases, leaving 12 bases between the germline ends. cDNA came from roughly 0.47 to 1 ug RNA primed by random hexamers. Across 54 Vbeta and 13 Jbeta, immunoSEQ multiplex PCR amplified TCR beta CDR3. TCRdb analysed the immunoSEQ multiplex PCR reads with MiXCR anew, one entry per CDR3 protein. The table includes a few hundred thousand distinct CDR3 sequences, roughly 96% detected once. The chain couples TRBV2 to TRBJ1-1; perhaps TRBD1 as D (6 bases). The sample consisted of CD4+ T cells from PBMCs. This clonotype was sampled from a human donor with multiple sclerosis. The DNA of the CDR3 is TGTGCCAGCACCAGGGACATTATGAACACTGAAGCTTTCTTT. It encodes CASTRDIMNTEAFF.